These T cell receptor beta chains were read from a single sample in a study of blood T cell repertoires in COVID-19. Assay: immunoSEQ multiplex PCR; the TCRdb copy retains only in-frame clones and omits some. The table includes about 370,000 clones, approximately 87% detected once. Sequencing used peripheral blood. These receptors were taken from a woman aged 25 to 39 with COVID-19, enrolled during active disease. The CDR3 runs from the conserved cysteine through the conserved F or W. D genes are given only for firm matches. Only part of the rows carry a size: once, few, many, or a class if the clone is expanded.

V gene	CDR3 length	clone size	D gene	J gene	CDR3 protein	CDR3 DNA
TRBV10-2	12	.	TRBD1	TRBJ1-1	CASSFTGGEAFF	TGCGCCAGCAGTTTTACAGGGGGTGAAGCTTTCTTT
TRBV7-2	14	.	.	TRBJ2-5	CASSLGGTEETQYF	TGTGCCAGCAGCTTAGGTGGGACTGAAGAGACCCAGTACTTC
TRBV28	18	.	.	TRBJ2-7	CASSSPSTSPAGKAEQYF	TGTGCCAGCAGTTCCCCCTCGACATCTCCGGCGGGTAAAGCCGAGCAGTACTTC
TRBV6-5	16	once	.	TRBJ1-2	CASSYRFTGVNYGYTF	TGTGCCAGCAGCTACCGATTTACAGGAGTTAACTATGGCTACACCTTC
TRBV6-5	15	once	TRBD2	TRBJ2-3	CASEQPAGVADTQYF	TGTGCCAGCGAGCAACCAGCGGGAGTGGCAGATACGCAGTATTTT
TRBV5-1	15	.	TRBD1	TRBJ1-1	CASSPKTGEATEAFF	TGCGCCAGCAGCCCTAAGACAGGGGAGGCCACTGAAGCTTTCTTT
TRBV4-2	15	once	.	TRBJ1-1	CASSQVGQQNTEAFF	TGTGCCAGCAGCCAAGTAGGACAACAGAACACTGAAGCTTTCTTT
TRBV6-2/TRBV6-3	14	.	.	TRBJ2-2	CASSYSTGAGELFF	TGTGCCAGCAGTTACTCGACGGGGGCCGGGGAGCTGTTTTTT
TRBV19	15	.	TRBD1	TRBJ1-6	CASSGGTGGNSPLHF	TGTGCCAGTAGTGGAGGGACAGGAGGAAATTCACCCCTCCACTTT
TRBV6-6	14	.	TRBD2	TRBJ2-5	CASSYRAGQETQYF	TGTGCCAGCAGTTACCGAGCGGGACAAGAGACCCAGTACTTC
TRBV7-2	15	.	TRBD2	TRBJ2-7	CASSRLAGTTYEQYF	TGTGCCAGCAGTCGACTAGCGGGAACAACCTACGAGCAGTACTTC
TRBV5-1	14	few	.	TRBJ1-1	CASSLAGGYTEAFF	TGCGCCAGCAGCTTGGCAGGAGGGTACACTGAAGCTTTCTTT
TRBV27	13	.	TRBD2	TRBJ2-7	CASSHGLAGEQYF	TGTGCCAGCAGTCATGGACTAGCGGGCGAGCAGTACTTC
TRBV24-1	19	.	.	TRBJ1-2	CATSDTGRTAAPTNYGYTF	TGTGCCACCAGTGACACCGGAAGGACAGCGGCCCCTACTAACTATGGCTACACCTTC
TRBV15	16	.	TRBD1	TRBJ1-2	CATSRVRTGGGYGYTF	TGTGCCACCAGCAGAGTCCGGACAGGGGGCGGTTATGGCTACACCTTC
TRBV28	14	.	.	TRBJ2-2	CASSPTGATGELFF	TGTGCCAGCAGCCCCACGGGAGCCACCGGGGAGCTGTTTTTT
TRBV30	13	few	.	TRBJ1-5	CAWSLTPNQPQHF	TGTGCCTGGAGTCTTACTCCCAATCAGCCCCAGCATTTT
TRBV18	13	.	TRBD1	TRBJ1-2	CASSQDRNYGYTF	TGTGCCAGCTCACAGGACAGGAACTATGGCTACACCTTC
TRBV9	13	.	.	TRBJ2-1	CASSIGLFNEQFF	TGTGCCAGCAGCATCGGACTATTCAATGAGCAGTTCTTC
TRBV7-8	16	.	TRBD2	TRBJ2-1	CASSLDGGRYYNEQFF	TGTGCCAGCAGCTTAGATGGCGGGAGATACTACAATGAGCAGTTCTTC
TRBV9	13	.	.	TRBJ2-7	CASSVAGMDEQYF	TGTGCCAGCAGCGTCGCAGGGATGGACGAGCAGTACTTC
TRBV28	16	.	TRBD2	TRBJ2-7	CASSPRSGREADEQYF	TGTGCCAGCAGCCCTCGTAGCGGGAGGGAGGCTGACGAGCAGTACTTC